Presented here are 2 T cell receptor beta chains from one specimen sequenced in a study of blood T cell repertoires in COVID-19. The data were produced by immunoSEQ multiplex PCR, yet TCRdb's version contains in-frame clones alone and is incomplete. The top ten clones hold less than 15% of a sample with approximately 140,000 clones, 65% to 80% of them seen once. Sequences were obtained from peripheral blood. The receptors shown here come from a man aged 80 or over with acute or convalescent COVID-19.

V and J are TRBV2 and TRBJ1-1; 8 bases match TRBD1. The CDR3 runs to 13 residues. V trimming: 7 bases; J trimming: 5 bases; junction bases outside the gene matches: 6. The germline CDR1 and CDR2 sequences are SNHLY and FYNNEI. CDR3 nucleotide sequence: TGTGCCAGCAACAGGGGGGGTTTGACTGAAGCTTTCTTT. It specifies CASNRGGLTEAFF.

Ten or more counts support this clone. The CDR3 coding sequence is TGTGCCAGCAGCTCAGGGGCAGGGAGGGGAAATTCACCCCTCCACTTT. It is translated as CASSSGAGRGNSPLHF. V and J are TRBV7-2 and TRBJ1-6; TRBD1 is a possible D gene (6 bases). The CDR3 has 16 residues. Between the trimmed V and J ends, which lost 4 bases and 7 bases, there was a span of 17 bases. Per germline, CDR1 SGHTA and CDR2 FQGNSA.